This TCR beta chain emerged from a study of blood T cell repertoires in COVID-19. About the study: From the United States, Italy and Spain came samples of acute and convalescent COVID-19.

This clone appeared a few times. The age range of participants was about 18 to 100 years, with residence in around 22 US areas. Participants had their cohort set by participant-reported clinical history. V lost 4 bases to trimming and J lost 2 bases, with 17 bases between them. The CDR3 has 17 residues. The V gene's germline CDR1 is MGHRA and CDR2 YSYEKL. Some clones are missing from TCRdb's copy, which holds only in-frame ones; the method was immunoSEQ multiplex PCR. Of about 220,000 clones in the sample, 70% to 90% were seen once. Specimen: PBMCs or T cells enriched from blood (not recorded which). The sequence came from a woman in her thirties or forties with acute COVID-19. This chain links TRBV4-1 with TRBJ2-2; possible D gene TRBD1, 6 bases. The CDR3 region has the DNA TGCGCCAGCAGCCGCCCGGGACACGACATCAACACCGGGGAGCTGTTTTTT. This encodes CASSRPGHDINTGELFF.